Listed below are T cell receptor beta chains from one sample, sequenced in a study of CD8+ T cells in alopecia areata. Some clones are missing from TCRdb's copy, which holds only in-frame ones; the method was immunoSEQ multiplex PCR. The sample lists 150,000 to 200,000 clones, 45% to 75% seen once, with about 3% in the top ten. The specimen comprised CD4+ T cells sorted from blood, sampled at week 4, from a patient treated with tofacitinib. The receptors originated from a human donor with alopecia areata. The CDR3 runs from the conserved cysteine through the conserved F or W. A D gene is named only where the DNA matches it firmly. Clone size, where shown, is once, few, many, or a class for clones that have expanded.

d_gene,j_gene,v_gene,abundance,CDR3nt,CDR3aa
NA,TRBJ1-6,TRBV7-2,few,TGTGCCAGCAGGAGTTGGATGGACAGAAGGCCCCTCCACTTT,CASRSWMDRRPLHF
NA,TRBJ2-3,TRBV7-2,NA,TGTGCCAGCAGCTTACCGACTATTGCCGCAGATACGCAGTATTTT,CASSLPTIAADTQYF
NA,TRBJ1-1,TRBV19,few,TGTGCCAGTAGTACGGCTCATGGGCCCACTGAAGCTTTCTTT,CASSTAHGPTEAFF
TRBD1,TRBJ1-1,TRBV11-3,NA,TGTGCCAGCAGCTCGAGGACAGGGAAGGGAACGACTGAAGCTTTCTTT,CASSSRTGKGTTEAFF
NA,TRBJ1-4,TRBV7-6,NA,TGTGCCAGCAGCTTAGCCGGGAGCGGCGGGGAAAAACTGTTTTTT,CASSLAGSGGEKLFF
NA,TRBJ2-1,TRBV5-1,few,TGCGCCAGCAGCTTGTTTGGGGACGCTGATTACAATGAGCAGTTCTTC,CASSLFGDADYNEQFF
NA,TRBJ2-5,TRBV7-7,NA,TGTGCTAGCAGCTTAGGCAGGGAGCAAGAGACCCAGTACTTC,CASSLGREQETQYF
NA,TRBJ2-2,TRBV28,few,TGTGCCACCCAATACACCGGGGAGCTGTTTTTT,CATQYTGELFF
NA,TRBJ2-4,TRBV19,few,TGTGCCAGTAGTATTCAAGTCTTAGCCAAAAACATTCAGTACTTC,CASSIQVLAKNIQYF
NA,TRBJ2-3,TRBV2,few,TGTGCCAGCACCTACCAAGATACGCAGTATTTT,CASTYQDTQYF
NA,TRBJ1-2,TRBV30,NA,TGTGCCTGGGACAGGCCTTATAACTATGGCTACACCTTC,CAWDRPYNYGYTF
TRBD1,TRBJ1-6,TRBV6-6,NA,TGTGCCAGCAGCGGACAGGACTCACCCCTCCACTTT,CASSGQDSPLHF
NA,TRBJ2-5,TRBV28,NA,TGTGCCAGCAGCCGGGGCGGCACCGGGGAGACCCAGTACTTC,CASSRGGTGETQYF
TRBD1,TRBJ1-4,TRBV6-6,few,TGTGCCAGCAGCCGTCAGGGGGCGAGTGAAAAACTGTTTTTT,CASSRQGASEKLFF
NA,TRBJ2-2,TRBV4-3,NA,TGCGCCAGCAGCAGAGACGGGACCTGGGCCGGGGAGCTGTTTTTT,CASSRDGTWAGELFF
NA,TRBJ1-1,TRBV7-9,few,TGTGCCAGCAGGGCCCAAACGGGGGATAACACTGAAGCTTTCTTT,CASRAQTGDNTEAFF
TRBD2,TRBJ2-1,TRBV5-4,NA,TGTGCCAGCAGCTTGGCCAGCGGGGGGGCCCATGAGCAGTTCTTC,CASSLASGGAHEQFF
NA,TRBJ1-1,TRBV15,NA,TGTGCCACCAGCAGAGGATGGACAGTAGAAGCTTTCTTT,CATSRGWTVEAFF
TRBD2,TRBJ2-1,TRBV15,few,TGTGCCACCAGCAGAGATGGGGGGACGGGAGGGCGTGAGCAGTTCTTC,CATSRDGGTGGREQFF
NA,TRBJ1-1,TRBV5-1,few,TGCGCCAGCAGCCGATCGACAGGAGCGAACACTGAAGCTTTCTTT,CASSRSTGANTEAFF
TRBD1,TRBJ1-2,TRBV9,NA,TGTGCCAGCAGCCCGAGGCGGGACAGCGCTACCGCAAACTATGGCTACACCTTC,CASSPRRDSATANYGYTF
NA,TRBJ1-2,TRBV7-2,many,TGTGCCAGCAGCGAGGGTGAGGGGCCCCGTTTCTATGGCTACACCTTC,CASSEGEGPRFYGYTF
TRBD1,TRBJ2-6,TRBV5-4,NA,TGTGCCAGCAGCTTGGCAGGGGGACCTGGGGCCAACGTCCTGACTTTC,CASSLAGGPGANVLTF
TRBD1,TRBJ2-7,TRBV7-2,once,TGTGCCAGCAGCTTACAAGACAGGGTACGGTACTTC,CASSLQDRVRYF
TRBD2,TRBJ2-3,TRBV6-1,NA,TGTGCCAGCAGTGGAAGGCGGGGGGCCCGCGGGGATACGCAGTATTTT,CASSGRRGARGDTQYF
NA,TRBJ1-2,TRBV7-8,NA,TGTGCCAGCAGCGCCTCGACCCAGAGTGGCTACACCTTC,CASSASTQSGYTF
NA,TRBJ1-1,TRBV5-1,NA,TGCGCCAGCACCAACACGGCTGTCGGGAACACTGAAGCTTTCTTT,CASTNTAVGNTEAFF
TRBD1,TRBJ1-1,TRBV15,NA,TGTGCCACCAGCAGAGATCTAGGGACAGCAAAGAACACTGAAGCTTTCTTT,CATSRDLGTAKNTEAFF
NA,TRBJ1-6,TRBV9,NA,TGTGCCAGCAGCCCCGACACCCTCCGGGGCTCACCCCTCCACTTT,CASSPDTLRGSPLHF
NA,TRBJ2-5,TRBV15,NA,TGTGCCACTGTGGAGAGCGCATCCCATTTGGAGACCCAGTACTTC,CATVESASHLETQYF
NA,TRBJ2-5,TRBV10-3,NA,TGTGCCATCAGTGAGTCGAACGGGGGGCTCAGACAAGAGACCCAGTACTTC,CAISESNGGLRQETQYF
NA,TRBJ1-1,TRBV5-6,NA,TGTGCCAGCAACAAAATCAGGAACACTGAAGCTTTCTTT,CASNKIRNTEAFF
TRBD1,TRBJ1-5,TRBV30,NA,TGTGCCTGGAGTCTGACAGGGGACAGTTATCAGCCCCAGCATTTT,CAWSLTGDSYQPQHF
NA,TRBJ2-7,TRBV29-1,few,TGCAGCGTTGACAGGGCCCCCTCCTACGAGCAGTACTTC,CSVDRAPSYEQYF
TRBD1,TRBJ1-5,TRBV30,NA,TGTGCCTGGGCCGGGACAGGCAAAATCGGATTACAGCCCCAGCATTTT,CAWAGTGKIGLQPQHF
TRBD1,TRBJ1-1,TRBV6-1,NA,TGTGCCACTCGGGACAGGGACAACACTGAAGCTTTCTTT,CATRDRDNTEAFF
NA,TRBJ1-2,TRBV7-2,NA,TGTGCCAGCAGCCTCCAGACAGGCATGTCCTATGGCTACACCTTC,CASSLQTGMSYGYTF
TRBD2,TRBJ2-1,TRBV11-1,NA,TGTGCCAGCAGCAAACAGTTTTCGTTCGGGGGGAGCTCCTACAATGAGCAGTTCTTC,CASSKQFSFGGSSYNEQFF
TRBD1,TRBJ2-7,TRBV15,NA,TGTGCCACCAGCAGAGATCGGAGGCAGGGGGTGTACGAGCAGTACTTC,CATSRDRRQGVYEQYF
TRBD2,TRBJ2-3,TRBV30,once,TGTGCCTGGAGTGTACGTGGGGGGGTTCAGATAGATACGCAGTATTTT,CAWSVRGGVQIDTQYF
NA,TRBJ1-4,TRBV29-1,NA,TGCAGCGTTTATGAGGGGGGATTGAGTGAAAAACTGTTTTTT,CSVYEGGLSEKLFF
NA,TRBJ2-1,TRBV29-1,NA,TGCAGCGTTGCCGGAGCAAGCTCCTACAATGAGCAGTTCTTC,CSVAGASSYNEQFF
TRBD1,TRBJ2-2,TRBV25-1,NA,TGTGCCAGCAGTGAATCCCTACAGGGGATCGGCACCGGGGAGCTGTTTTTT,CASSESLQGIGTGELFF
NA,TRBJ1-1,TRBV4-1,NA,TGCGCCAGCAGCCAAGCTTTTGGTGGCACTGAAGCTTTCTTT,CASSQAFGGTEAFF
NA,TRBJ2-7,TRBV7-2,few,TGTGCCAGCAGCTCCCGGGGCGGGGAGAGCTCCTACGAGCAGTACTTC,CASSSRGGESSYEQYF
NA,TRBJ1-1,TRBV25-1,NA,TGTGCCAGCAGCCCATGGACAGACACTGAAGCTTTCTTT,CASSPWTDTEAFF
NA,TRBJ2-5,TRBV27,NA,TGTGCCAGCAGTTTAAGGGGGACCCAGTACTTC,CASSLRGTQYF
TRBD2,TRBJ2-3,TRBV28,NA,TGTGCCAGCAGTTCAGGGACTAGCGGGTTATACACAGATACGCAGTATTTT,CASSSGTSGLYTDTQYF
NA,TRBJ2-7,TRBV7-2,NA,TGTGCCAGCAGCTTATATGGGGGCGAGTACTCCGAGCAGTACTTC,CASSLYGGEYSEQYF
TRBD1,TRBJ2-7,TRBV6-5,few,TGTGCCAGCAGTTACACCCCTCGACAGGGGTCGGTCGAGCAGTACTTC,CASSYTPRQGSVEQYF
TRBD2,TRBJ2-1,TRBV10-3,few,TGTGCCATCAGTGAACTCGGCGGGGGGCGTTTTAATGAGCAGTTCTTC,CAISELGGGRFNEQFF
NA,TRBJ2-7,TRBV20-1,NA,TGCAGTGCCTTCGGACAGTACGAGCAGTACTTC,CSAFGQYEQYF
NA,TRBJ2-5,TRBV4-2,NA,TGTGCCAGCAGCCAGCGGGTGGGTGAGACCCAGTACTTC,CASSQRVGETQYF
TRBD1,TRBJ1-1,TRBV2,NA,TGTGCCAGCAGCGAGACAGGGGTGAACACTGAAGCTTTCTTT,CASSETGVNTEAFF